A single sample gave rise to the 26 T cell receptor beta chains below, sequenced in a study of blood T cells in healthy people across ages. A sample-barcoded 5' primer and a J-beta primer mix were used in a second PCR of roughly 6 to 12 cycles. From the 5' RACE reads, TCRdb called clonotypes with MiXCR, one entry per CDR3 protein. Among around 1.5 million distinct CDR3 sequences listed, approximately 40% were seen once. Sequenced input: blood. These receptors all stem from a woman younger than 30 in good health.

The rearrangement uses TRBV28 and TRBJ2-5, with a tentative D call TRBD2 (7 bases). Germline CDR1 is MDHEN and CDR2 is SYDVKM. The CDR3 length is 12 residues. Trimming took off 11 bases at V and 2 bases at J, with 12 bases between the two ends. Written as DNA, the CDR3 is TGTGCCGGGGGGGACACACAAGAGACCCAGTACTTC. This encodes CAGGDTQETQYF.

The sample holds a few counts of this clonotype. A junction boundary mismatches the germline segment, possibly from a read error. V and J are TRBV3-1 and TRBJ2-1; TRBD1 aligns across 8 bases. CDR1 and CDR2 from the germline V gene are LGHDT and YNNKEL (reference sequence). CDR3 length: 13 amino acids. CDR3 sequence: CASSQRTGNEQFF. CDR3 in DNA: TGCGCCAGCAGCCAGAGGACAGGGAATGAGCAGTTCTTC.

This clonotype was found a few times. The J gene is TRBJ2-3, the V gene TRBV5-1; 10 bases match TRBD2. The CDR3 consists of 17 residues. V shed 1 base and J 2 bases; nucleotides not matched to a gene: 7. Germline V CDR1 and CDR2: SGHRS, YFSETQ. The CDR3 spells CASSLNLAGAPTDTQYF. CDR3 in DNA: TGCGCCAGCAGCTTGAACCTAGCGGGGGCCCCCACAGATACGCAGTATTTT.

This clonotype has a handful of counts. The J gene is TRBJ2-3, the V gene TRBV7-2; D is undetermined. Germline CDR1 is SGHTA and CDR2 is FQGNSA. The CDR3 is 12 residues long. V was shortened by 2 bases and J by 8 bases, with 8 bases between the two germline ends. CDR3 nucleotide sequence: TGTGCCAGCAGCTTATTCAGTGGTACGCAGTATTTT. As protein: CASSLFSGTQYF.

The chain recombines TRBV11-2 with TRBJ2-3, with TRBD2 identical over 15 bases. The length of the CDR3 is 17 residues. CDR1 and CDR2 from the germline V gene are SGHAT and FQNNGV. Unmatched junction bases numbered 9, after V lost 5 bases and J lost 6 bases. CDR3 region: CASSPPGLAGGLDTQYF. The CDR3 DNA reads TGTGCCAGCAGCCCCCCCGGACTAGCGGGAGGGCTGGATACGCAGTATTTT.

Regarding this clonotype: One end of the junction varies from germline; a read error may be responsible. The chain couples TRBV20-1 to TRBJ2-5; either TRBD1 or TRBD2 may fit D (5 bases each). This CDR3 is built from 15 residues. Per the germline V gene, CDR1 is DFQATT and CDR2 is SNEGSKA (reference sequence). The CDR3 DNA reads TGCAGTGCTACGATAGGGACCGTGTTGTCAGAGACCCGGTACTTC. It specifies CSATIGTVLSETRYF.

This chain joins TRBV5-1 and TRBJ2-5; perhaps TRBD2 as D (6 bases). Trimming took 3 bases from V and 5 from J, leaving 17 bases between them. Germline V gives CDR1 SGHRS, CDR2 YFSETQ. The CDR3 contains 15 residues. CDR3 sequence reads: CASSYRFLAQETQYF. CDR3 DNA: TGCGCCAGCAGCTATCGATTCCTAGCGCAGGAGACCCAGTACTTC. Full variable domain (missing parts from reference TRBV5-1 and TRBJ2-5): KAGVTQTPRYLIKTRGQQVTLSCSPISGHRSVSWYQQTPGQGLQFLFEYFSETQRNKGNFPGRFSGRQFSNSRSEMNVSTLELGDSALYLCASSYRFLAQETQYFGPGTRLLVL.

This chain connects TRBV4-1 to TRBJ1-1; D gene ambiguous. V lost 1 base and J lost 0, with 6 bases in between. The CDR3 is 14 amino acids. Germline loops: CDR1 MGHRA, CDR2 YSYEKL. The CDR3: CASSQVQLNTEAFF. As DNA, the CDR3 is TGCGCCAGCAGCCAAGTACAGTTGAACACTGAAGCTTTCTTT.

In the case of this clonotype: The junction departs from germline at one end; a sequencing error may be responsible. The J gene is TRBJ1-5, the V gene TRBV28; possible D gene TRBD1, 5 bases. Germline CDR1 and CDR2: MDHEN and SYDVKM. CDR3 length: 17 residues. The CDR3 sequence is CAGSFEVLRTNNQPQHF. In nucleotides, the CDR3 is TGTGCCGGCAGTTTTGAGGTATTGAGGACAAATAATCAGCCCCAGCATTTT.

This clonotype appeared a few times. The J gene is TRBJ1-1, the V gene TRBV6-1; no reliable D call. Trimming cost V 8 bases and J 5 bases, with 18 bases left between them. The CDR3 totals 14 residues. Germline CDR1 reads MNHNS; CDR2 reads SASEGT. The CDR3 reads CASDLNADGTEAFF. CDR3 DNA: TGTGCCAGCGACTTGAATGCGGACGGGACTGAAGCTTTCTTT.

This chain links TRBV18 with TRBJ2-3; 11 positions agree with TRBD2. With 6 bases clipped from V and 2 bases from J, the junction kept 10 bases outside the gene matches. CDR3 length: 17 amino acids. Germline V gives CDR1 KGHSH, CDR2 LQKENI. The CDR3 bases are TGTGCCAGCTCGCCGGTTTCGACTAGCGGGAACACAGATACGCAGTATTTT. Translating it yields CASSPVSTSGNTDTQYF.

This sequence joins TRBV5-6 and TRBJ1-5; TRBD1 matches at 9 bases. The CDR3 consists of 18 residues. The V gene end was trimmed by 2 bases and the J gene end by 0 bases; junction bases not matched to a gene: 9. Per germline, CDR1 SGHDT and CDR2 YYEEEE. The CDR3 nucleotides are TGTGCCAGCAGCTTAACAGGGGGCAATGATCGTAGCAATCAGCCCCAGCATTTT. Protein product: CASSLTGGNDRSNQPQHF.

This chain connects TRBV30 to TRBJ1-2, with TRBD1 matching over 7 bases. The CDR3 has 12 residues. CDR1 is GTSNPN and CDR2 is SVGIG in the germline V gene (reference sequence). J was trimmed by 4 bases and V by 3 bases; bases with no gene match: 2. CDR3 sequence: CAWRQGSYGYTF. The CDR3 bases are TGTGCCTGGAGACAGGGGTCCTATGGCTACACCTTC.

The rearrangement uses TRBV6-5 and TRBJ2-3; possibly TRBD2 for D (6 bases). This CDR3 region has 14 residues. V was pared by 2 bases and J by 3 bases, with 9 bases between. From germline, CDR1 is MNHEY and CDR2 SVGAGI. This CDR3 is CASSYGGVTDTQYF. The CDR3 nucleotides read TGTGCCAGCAGTTACGGCGGGGTTACAGATACGCAGTATTTT.

V and J are TRBV28 and TRBJ2-4; D is possibly TRBD1 or TRBD2 (6 bases each). The closer fit of TRBJ2-7 to the DNA end suggests the J call may be wrong. The germline V gene encodes CDR1 MDHEN and CDR2 SYDVKM. There are 14 residues in the CDR3. CDR3 sequence (DNA): TGTGCCAGCAATTCCGGCGGGACACCCTACGAGCAGTACTTC. Translation: CASNSGGTPYEQYF.

The chain has TRBV29-1 and TRBJ2-1; the D is unclear. CDR1 and CDR2 (germline): SQVTM, ANQGSEA. The V end was cut by 6 bases, the J end by 9 bases, with 27 bases between. The CDR3 sequence is 16 residues long. The CDR3 DNA sequence: TGCAGCGTCACGAGCAGCTCCCCTCGGTCTTTGGGTGAGCAGTTCTTC. Translating gives CSVTSSSPRSLGEQFF.

This chain links TRBV5-1 with TRBJ2-3, with TRBD2 as a possible D gene (6 bases). Germline CDR1 and CDR2: SGHRS and YFSETQ. The CDR3 totals 14 residues. The ends were cut back, 5 bases at V and 2 bases at J, with 12 bases in the middle. The CDR3 DNA follows: TGCGCCAGCAGTCCCGGGAGCCACACAGATACGCAGTATTTT. The encoded protein is CASSPGSHTDTQYF.

V usage is TRBV7-3 and J usage is TRBJ2-7; maybe TRBD1 (5 bases). Trimming removed 5 bases from V and 3 bases from J, with 11 bases in between. This CDR3 is built from 13 residues. The V gene's germline CDR1 is SGHTA and CDR2 FQGTGA. This CDR3 is CASSQGSNYEQYF. The CDR3 DNA follows: TGTGCCAGCAGCCAGGGATCTAACTACGAGCAGTACTTC.

The sample holds many counts of this clonotype. The chain combines TRBV20-1 with TRBJ2-7, with TRBD2 identical over 12 bases. V lost 2 bases, J lost 5 bases, and 10 bases stayed unmatched. CDR3 length: 16 residues. Germline loops: CDR1 DFQATT, CDR2 SNEGSKA (reference sequence). The CDR3 DNA sequence: TGCAGTGCTAGAAGTGCGGCTAGCGGGAGGGACAACGAGCAGTACTTC. This codes for CSARSAASGRDNEQYF.

The sample holds a few counts of this clonotype. The rearrangement uses TRBV21-1 and TRBJ2-1; the table's D call, TRBD2, was not checked against the DNA. TRBV21-1 is termed a pseudogene. The CDR3 has 16 amino acids. CDR3 nucleotides: TGTGCCAGCAGCAAAGCGGACTGGACTGAAAACAATGAGCAGTTCTTC. Protein sequence: CASSKADWTENNEQFF.

Points on this clonotype: Possible read error: a much larger clone is one base away. V usage is TRBV4-1 and J usage is TRBJ2-7; no reliable D call. Per the germline V gene, CDR1 is MGHRA and CDR2 is YSYEKL. The CDR3 is 15 amino acids. CDR3 sequence: CASSQELRPSCEQYF. The DNA for the CDR3 is TGCGCCAGCAGCCAAGAGCTGAGACCTTCCTGCGAGCAGTACTTC.

The rearrangement joins TRBV9 to TRBJ1-2; D unresolved. The CDR3 spans 13 residues. The V end was cut by 3 bases, the J end by 5 bases, with 11 bases between. Germline CDR1 and CDR2: SGDLS and YYNGEE. CDR3: CASSGNSFYGYTF. Here the CDR3 DNA reads TGTGCCAGCAGCGGAAACAGCTTTTATGGCTACACCTTC.

This rearrangement joins TRBV21-1 to TRBJ2-7; the table's D call TRBD1 went unverified against the DNA. TRBV21-1 is recorded as a pseudogene. The CDR3 covers 18 residues. Written as DNA, the CDR3 is TGTGCCAGCAGCCAAAGGGTATTCTCCGGAGAGGGGATCTACGAGCAGTACTTC. This sequence encodes CASSQRVFSGEGIYEQYF.

This clonotype has just a few counts. The chain is built from TRBV20-1 and TRBJ2-7; D tentatively fits TRBD1 or TRBD2 (6 bases each). Germline lookup yields CDR1 DFQATT and CDR2 SNEGSKA (reference sequence). This CDR3 is 17 amino acids long. V was pared by 0 bases and J by 2 bases, with 20 bases between. The CDR3: CSARDGGPDTSTYEQYF. The CDR3, as DNA: TGCAGTGCTAGAGATGGGGGGCCGGACACTAGTACCTACGAGCAGTACTTC.

This clonotype was recorded a few times. This chain links TRBV4-1 with TRBJ2-7; 8 nucleotides line up with TRBD2. CDR1 and CDR2 (germline): MGHRA, YSYEKL. The CDR3 contains 17 residues. Trimming at V came to 1 base and at J to 4 bases, leaving 12 bases not matched to a gene. CDR3 coding DNA: TGCGCCAGCAGCCAAGGTTTGGCGGGAGGCCAGGGATACGAGCAGTACTTC. Translating gives CASSQGLAGGQGYEQYF.

The chain recombines TRBV18 with TRBJ2-7; D remains unclear. The CDR3 has 14 residues. CDR1 and CDR2 (germline): KGHSH, LQKENI. V lost 3 bases to trimming and J lost 3 bases, with 12 bases between them. The CDR3 reads CASSPNRMIYEQYF. CDR3 coding DNA: TGTGCCAGCTCACCCAACCGGATGATCTACGAGCAGTACTTC.